The rows below give T cell receptor beta chains drawn from one sample of a study of T cell responses to AZD1222 COVID-19 vaccine. The assay was immunoSEQ multiplex PCR, and TCRdb's table has in-frame clones only and misses some. The sample yields 90,000 to 100,000 clones, 70% to 90% seen once. Specimen: peripheral blood, collected on day 0 of AZD1222 vaccination. Source of these receptors: an adult in good health. The CDR3 runs from the conserved cysteine through the conserved F or W. The D gene is left open where the match is weak. Clone size, where shown, is once, few, many, or a class for clones that have expanded.

j_call	clone_size	d_call	v_call	cdr3_aa	cdr3_nt
TRBJ1-2	-	-	TRBV7-9	CASSLIGIRGYTF	TGTGCCAGCAGCTTAATAGGGATACGGGGCTACACCTTC
TRBJ2-5	-	-	TRBV24-1	CATSDGPLGETQYF	TGTGCCACCAGTGACGGGCCCCTGGGAGAGACCCAGTACTTC
TRBJ2-5	-	-	TRBV5-1	CASSSRNTGEETQYF	TGCGCCAGCAGCTCTAGAAATACAGGAGAAGAGACCCAGTACTTC
TRBJ1-1	few	-	TRBV24-1	CATSEAVGTDRSEAFF	TGTGCCACCAGTGAGGCGGTTGGGACGGACCGCTCTGAAGCTTTCTTT
TRBJ1-1	-	-	TRBV11-3	CASSLRPGHVPNTEAFF	TGTGCCAGCAGCCTCAGACCGGGACACGTCCCGAACACTGAAGCTTTCTTT
TRBJ1-5	-	-	TRBV4-1	CASSQDLTGNLQPQHF	TGCGCCAGCAGCCAAGATCTGACAGGTAATCTTCAGCCCCAGCATTTT
TRBJ1-2	-	-	TRBV5-1	CASSPDRNYGYTF	TGTGCCAGCAGCCCTGACAGGAACTATGGCTACACCTTC
TRBJ2-3	-	-	TRBV5-1	CASSSSGRSSTDTQYF	TGCGCCAGCAGCTCATCGGGGAGGAGTAGCACAGATACGCAGTATTTT
TRBJ1-3	-	-	TRBV19	CASPSSSGNTIYF	TGTGCCAGTCCCAGCAGCTCTGGAAACACCATATATTTT
TRBJ1-2	-	TRBD1	TRBV4-1	CASSQDKGQRYGYTF	TGCGCCAGCAGCCAAGATAAGGGACAGCGGTATGGCTACACCTTC
TRBJ1-3	-	-	TRBV5-5	CASSLPGGNTIYF	TGTGCCAGCAGTTTGCCGGGGGGAAACACCATATATTTT
TRBJ2-2	-	-	TRBV20-1	CSASHYTGELFF	TGCAGTGCTAGTCATTACACCGGGGAGCTGTTTTTT
TRBJ2-1	few	-	TRBV4-2	CASSQDSGFTYNEQFF	TGTGCCAGCAGCCAAGATAGCGGCTTTACTTACAATGAGCAGTTCTTC
TRBJ1-3	few	TRBD1	TRBV4-1	CASSQPFSTGSGNTIYF	TGCGCCAGCAGCCAACCCTTCTCGACAGGGAGTGGAAACACCATATATTTT
TRBJ1-6	-	-	TRBV12-3/TRBV12-4	CASSFGQGSPLHF	TGTGCCAGCAGTTTCGGGCAGGGATCACCCCTCCACTTT
TRBJ1-6	few	TRBD1	TRBV14	CASSPRTGPNSPLHF	TGTGCCAGCAGCCCGAGGACAGGGCCTAATTCACCCCTCCACTTT
TRBJ1-5	-	-	TRBV12-1	CASSSRRGNQPQHF	TGTGCCAGCAGCTCGCGACGGGGCAATCAGCCCCAGCATTTT
TRBJ2-4	-	TRBD1	TRBV29-1	CSAPYRGAKNIQYF	TGCAGCGCTCCATACAGGGGGGCCAAAAACATTCAGTACTTC
TRBJ1-4	-	-	TRBV6-6	CASSYSKGEGEKLFF	TGTGCCAGCAGTTACTCGAAGGGGGAGGGTGAAAAACTGTTTTTT
TRBJ2-3	once	TRBD2	TRBV7-3	CASSATGLAGGDTQYF	TGTGCCAGCAGCGCGACGGGACTAGCGGGAGGAGATACGCAGTATTTT
TRBJ2-5	-	-	TRBV6-5	CASSYFTTGTAPQYF	TGTGCCAGCAGTTATTTCACCACGGGAACTGCCCCCCAGTACTTC
TRBJ1-1	few	-	TRBV14	CASSRDLPSSNTEAFF	TGTGCCAGCAGCCGAGATTTACCCTCTTCAAACACTGAAGCTTTCTTT
TRBJ2-2	-	-	TRBV28	CASSPWGVGELFF	TGTGCCAGCAGCCCCTGGGGGGTCGGGGAGCTGTTTTTT
TRBJ1-4	few	-	TRBV4-1	CASSQASGGINEKLFF	TGCGCCAGCAGCCAAGCCTCGGGGGGCATTAATGAAAAACTGTTTTTT
TRBJ2-5	-	TRBD2	TRBV27	CASSRLAGGVETQYF	TGTGCCAGCAGCCGACTAGCGGGAGGGGTTGAGACCCAGTACTTC
TRBJ2-5	few	-	TRBV2	CATGLQERETQYF	TGTGCCACCGGCCTACAGGAACGGGAGACCCAGTACTTC
TRBJ2-1	-	TRBD1	TRBV7-9	CASSAGQGVDEQFF	TGTGCCAGCAGCGCAGGACAGGGGGTCGATGAGCAGTTCTTC
TRBJ2-5	-	-	TRBV18	CASTAFRTSETQYF	TGTGCCAGCACCGCCTTTAGGACGTCAGAGACCCAGTACTTC
TRBJ1-6	-	-	TRBV18	CASSPRQNNSPLHF	TGTGCCAGCTCACCTCGACAGAATAATTCACCCCTCCACTTT
TRBJ1-2	-	-	TRBV19	CASSGARQQSNYGYTF	TGTGCCAGTAGTGGCGCCAGACAACAGTCCAACTATGGCTACACCTTC
TRBJ2-1	-	-	TRBV19	CASSIGGRNNEQFF	TGTGCCAGTAGTATTGGGGGACGAAACAATGAGCAGTTCTTC
TRBJ1-6	-	TRBD1	TRBV5-1	CASSYTGGKDSPLHF	TGCGCCAGCAGCTACACAGGGGGAAAAGATTCACCCCTCCACTTT
TRBJ1-2	-	TRBD1	TRBV7-2	CASSLRSGDRGVGGYTF	TGTGCCAGCAGCTTACGCTCCGGGGACAGGGGAGTGGGTGGCTACACCTTC